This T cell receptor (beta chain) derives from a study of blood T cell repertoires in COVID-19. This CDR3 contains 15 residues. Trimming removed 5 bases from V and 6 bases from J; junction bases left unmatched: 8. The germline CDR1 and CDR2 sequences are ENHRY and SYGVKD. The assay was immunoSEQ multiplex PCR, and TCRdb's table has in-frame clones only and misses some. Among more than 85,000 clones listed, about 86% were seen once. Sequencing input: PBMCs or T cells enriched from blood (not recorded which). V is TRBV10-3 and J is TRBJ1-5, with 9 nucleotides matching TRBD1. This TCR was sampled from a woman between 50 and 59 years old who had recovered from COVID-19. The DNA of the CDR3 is TGTGCCATCAGTAGCGGGACAGGGTTCGGTCAGCCCCAGCATTTT. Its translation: CAISSGTGFGQPQHF.